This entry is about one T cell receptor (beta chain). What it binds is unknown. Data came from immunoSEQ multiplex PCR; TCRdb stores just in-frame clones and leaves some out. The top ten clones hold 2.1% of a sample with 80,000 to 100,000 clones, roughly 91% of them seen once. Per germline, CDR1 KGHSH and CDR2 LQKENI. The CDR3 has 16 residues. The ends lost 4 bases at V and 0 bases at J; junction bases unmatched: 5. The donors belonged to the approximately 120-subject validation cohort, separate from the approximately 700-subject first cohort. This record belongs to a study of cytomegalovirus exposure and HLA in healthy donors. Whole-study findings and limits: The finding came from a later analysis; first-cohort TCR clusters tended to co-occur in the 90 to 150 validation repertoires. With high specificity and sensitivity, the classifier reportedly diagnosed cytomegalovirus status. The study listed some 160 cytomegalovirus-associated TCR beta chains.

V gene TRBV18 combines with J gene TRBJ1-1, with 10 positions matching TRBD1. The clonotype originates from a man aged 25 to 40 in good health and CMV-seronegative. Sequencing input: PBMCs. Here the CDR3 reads CASSLDRGPMNTEAFF. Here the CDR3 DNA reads TGTGCCAGCTCACTCGACAGGGGGCCCATGAACACTGAAGCTTTCTTT.